The text below deals with one TCR beta chain. The data are from a study of OX40 agonist ivuxolimab in advanced cancers. Trimming left V 2 bases short and J 11 bases short, with 19 bases between. CDR1 and CDR2 (germline): SGHDT, YYEEEE. This CDR3 is built from 14 residues. Clones were read by immunoSEQ multiplex PCR, and TCRdb kept only the in-frame ones, dropping some. The data show over 70,000 clones, roughly 86% seen once. This chain joins TRBV5-6 and TRBJ1-1, with a possible D match to TRBD1 (5 bases). The sequence was obtained from an adult with an advanced solid tumor such as melanoma, head and neck, liver or kidney cancer. The sequencing used CD4+ or CD8+ T cells sorted from blood, collected in a trial of the OX40 agonist ivuxolimab. The CDR3 is CASSFLALGTGAFF. The CDR3, as DNA: TGTGCCAGCAGCTTTCTTGCCTTGGGGACCGGGGCTTTCTTT.